This T cell receptor beta chain came from a study of neoadjuvant nivolumab and ipilimumab in lung cancer. General study results and limits: Only two of four nivolumab-treated tumors gained richness and clonality by surgery.

The CDR3 contains 15 residues. Germline CDR1 MGHRA, CDR2 YSYEKL. Trimming took 0 bases from V and 1 from J, leaving 7 bases between them. The data were produced by immunoSEQ multiplex PCR, yet TCRdb's version contains in-frame clones alone and is incomplete. The table shows roughly 4,100 clones, with 75% to 85% occurring only once. With regard to this clone: Its target is not known.

This material consisted of peripheral blood, taken after neoadjuvant nivolumab, alone or with ipilimumab, at or shortly before surgery. This receptor was obtained from an adult with non-small cell lung cancer. The J gene is TRBJ2-4, the V gene TRBV4-1; D is perhaps TRBD2 (5 bases). In DNA, the CDR3 is TGCGCCAGCAGCCAAGATCCGGGGGCCAAAAACATTCAGTACTTC. This codes for CASSQDPGAKNIQYF.